What follows describes a single T cell receptor (beta chain). The sample originates from a study of tumor-infiltrating lymphocytes in localized non-small cell lung cancer. Clones were read by immunoSEQ multiplex PCR, and TCRdb kept only the in-frame ones, dropping some. The sample shows about 23,000 clones, 69% of them seen only once. After removal of 6 bases from V and 2 bases from J, the junction contained 8 bases not matched to a gene. Germline values: CDR1 SQVTM, CDR2 ANQGSEA. This CDR3 comprises 16 residues. The receptor's source is a human donor with non-small cell lung cancer. Source material: lung tumor tissue. The chain combines TRBV29-1 with TRBJ2-3, with TRBD2 matching over 13 bases. In DNA form, the CDR3 reads TGCAGCGTCGGAGGACTAGCGGGAGTTGTCACAGATACGCAGTATTTT. Its translation is CSVGGLAGVVTDTQYF.